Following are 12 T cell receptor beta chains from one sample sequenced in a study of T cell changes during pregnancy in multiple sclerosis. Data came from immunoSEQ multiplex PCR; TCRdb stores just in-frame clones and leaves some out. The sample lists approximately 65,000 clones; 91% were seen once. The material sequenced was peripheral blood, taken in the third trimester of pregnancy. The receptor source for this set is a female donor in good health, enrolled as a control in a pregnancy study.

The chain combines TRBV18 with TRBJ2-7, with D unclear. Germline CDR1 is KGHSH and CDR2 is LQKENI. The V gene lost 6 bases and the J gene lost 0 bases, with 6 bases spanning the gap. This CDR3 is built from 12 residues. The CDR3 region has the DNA TGTGCCAGCTCCCTTAGCTCCTACGAGCAGTACTTC. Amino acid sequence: CASSLSSYEQYF.

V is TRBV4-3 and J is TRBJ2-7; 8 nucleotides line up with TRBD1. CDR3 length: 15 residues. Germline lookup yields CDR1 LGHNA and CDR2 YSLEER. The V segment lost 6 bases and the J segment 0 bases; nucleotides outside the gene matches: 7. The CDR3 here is CASSPDRDSSYEQYF. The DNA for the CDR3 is TGCGCCAGCAGTCCGGACAGGGACTCCTCCTACGAGCAGTACTTC.

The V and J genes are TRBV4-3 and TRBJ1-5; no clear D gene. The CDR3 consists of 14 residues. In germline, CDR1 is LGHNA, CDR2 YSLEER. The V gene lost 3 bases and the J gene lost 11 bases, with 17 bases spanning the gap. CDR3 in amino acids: CASSQNTRGSAQHF. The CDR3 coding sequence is TGCGCCAGCAGCCAGAACACCAGAGGCAGTGCCCAGCATTTT.

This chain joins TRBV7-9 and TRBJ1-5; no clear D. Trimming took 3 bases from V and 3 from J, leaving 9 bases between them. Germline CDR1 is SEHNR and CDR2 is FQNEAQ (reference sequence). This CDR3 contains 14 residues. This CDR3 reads CASSFNSFNQPQHF. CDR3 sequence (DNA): TGTGCCAGCAGCTTCAACAGTTTCAATCAGCCCCAGCATTTT.

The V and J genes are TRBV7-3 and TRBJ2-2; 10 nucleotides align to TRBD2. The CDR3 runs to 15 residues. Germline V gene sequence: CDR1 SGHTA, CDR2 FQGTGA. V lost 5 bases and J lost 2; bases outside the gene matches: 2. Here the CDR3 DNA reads TGTGCCAGCAGCAGCGGGGGGGGAAACACCGGGGAGCTGTTTTTT. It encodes CASSSGGGNTGELFF.

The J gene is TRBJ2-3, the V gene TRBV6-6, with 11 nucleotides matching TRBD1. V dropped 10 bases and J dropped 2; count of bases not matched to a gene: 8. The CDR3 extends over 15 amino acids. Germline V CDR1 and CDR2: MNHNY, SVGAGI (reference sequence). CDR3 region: CANSDRGRNTDTQYF. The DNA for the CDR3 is TGTGCCAACTCGGACAGGGGGCGTAACACAGATACGCAGTATTTT.

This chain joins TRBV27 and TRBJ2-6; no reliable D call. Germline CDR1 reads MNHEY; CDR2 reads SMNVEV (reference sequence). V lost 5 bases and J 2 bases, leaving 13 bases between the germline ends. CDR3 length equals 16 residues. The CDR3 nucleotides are TGTGCCAGCAGTCCAACTACCTCAACTGGGGCCAACGTCCTGACTTTC. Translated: CASSPTTSTGANVLTF.

Here the CDR3 DNA reads TGTGCCAGCAGCTTAAACTCCCAGCGGGGGGGCATTGAGCAGTTCTTC. It codes for CASSLNSQRGGIEQFF. This sequence joins TRBV11-2 and TRBJ2-1; TRBD2 matches at 10 bases. The CDR3 extends over 16 amino acids. V shed 2 bases and J 9 bases; nucleotides not matched to a gene: 10. Germline V gene lookup returns CDR1 SGHAT and CDR2 FQNNGV.

CDR3 residues: CASSHTIAGASSYTF. In DNA, the CDR3 is TGCGCCAGCAGCCACACTATTGCAGGGGCCAGTAGCTACACCTTC. The J gene is TRBJ1-2, the V gene TRBV4-1; weak D call: TRBD1 (6 bases). Trimming removed 3 bases from V and 9 bases from J, with 20 bases in between. Germline assignment: CDR1 MGHRA and CDR2 YSYEKL. The CDR3 spans 15 residues.

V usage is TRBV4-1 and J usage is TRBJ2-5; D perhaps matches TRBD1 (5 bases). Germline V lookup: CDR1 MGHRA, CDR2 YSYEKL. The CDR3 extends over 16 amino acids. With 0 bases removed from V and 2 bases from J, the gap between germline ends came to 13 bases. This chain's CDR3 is CASSQDRQQGQETQYF. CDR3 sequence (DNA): TGCGCCAGCAGCCAAGATAGACAGCAAGGGCAAGAGACCCAGTACTTC.

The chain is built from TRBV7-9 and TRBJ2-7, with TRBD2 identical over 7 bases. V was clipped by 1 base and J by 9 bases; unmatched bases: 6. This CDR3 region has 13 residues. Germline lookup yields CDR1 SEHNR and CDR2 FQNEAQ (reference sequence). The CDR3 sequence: CASSLGGGIRQYF. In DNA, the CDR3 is TGTGCCAGCAGCTTAGGGGGGGGGATCAGGCAGTACTTC.

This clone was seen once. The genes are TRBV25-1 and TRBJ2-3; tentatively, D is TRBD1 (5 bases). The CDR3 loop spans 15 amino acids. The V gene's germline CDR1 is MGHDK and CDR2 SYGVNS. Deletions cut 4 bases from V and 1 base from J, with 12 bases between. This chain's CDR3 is CASSGGQGGTDTQYF. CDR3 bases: TGTGCCAGCAGTGGGGGTCAGGGCGGCACAGATACGCAGTATTTT. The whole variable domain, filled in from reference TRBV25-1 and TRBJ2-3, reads EADIYQTPRYLVIGTGKKITLECSQTMGHDKMYWYQQDPGMELHLIHYSYGVNSTEKGDLSSESTVSRIRTEHFPLTLESARPSHTSQYLCASSGGQGGTDTQYFGPGTRLTVL.